This T cell receptor beta chain comes out of a study of shared clonotypes between healthy human individuals. Each replicate PCR on the sorted subsets used roughly 210 ng DNA (around 31,000 T cell genomes). Authors' data handling: Sequence data from immunoSEQ were junction-only and lacked quality scores; consequently, filtering differed. The repertoire was sequenced with immunoSEQ multiplex PCR; TCRdb's copy has only in-frame clones and lacks some. D and trimming come from the DNA, and the V and J calls and clone size come from that table. Seen here are roughly 2.2 million clones, roughly 90% observed once, and the top ten hold roughly 0.34%. The CDR3 runs to 16 residues. Between the trimmed V and J ends, which lost 1 base and 6 bases, there was a span of 15 bases. Germline loops: CDR1 SGHTA, CDR2 FQGNSA.

This rearrangement joins TRBV7-2 to TRBJ1-4; no clear D. The sequenced sample was naive CD4+ T cells from PBMCs. Indicated subset: CD45RA+ positively selected. The clonotype comes from a man younger than 35 in good health. Some clones in this sample may be carry-over from other donors' samples. The CDR3 nucleotides read TGTGCCAGCAGCTTAGTCGGCCGGGGTTTAGATGAAAAACTGTTTTTT. Amino acid sequence: CASSLVGRGLDEKLFF.